This T cell receptor (beta chain) comes out of a study of cytomegalovirus exposure and HLA in healthy donors (dated by TCRdb to 2015 to 2018). Background on the whole study: An earlier analysis of under 600 of the donors reported about 250 Gb of sequence data and 100 million to 130 million unique TCR beta sequences from 190 million or so T cells. In a later analysis, previously published TCR beta repertoires from hundreds of donors were re-analyzed and high-resolution HLA genotyping was added so that TCR occurrence patterns could be studied. On average, 235,054 unique TCR beta nucleotide sequences were sequenced per donor among some 430 genotyped donors of the cohort, with roughly a sixth of those sequences being non-productive. About 300 gigabases of sequencing data and tens of millions of unique TCR sequences were included in an early release covering 500 to 750 HLA-typed donors. A later genetic analysis took genome-wide SNP genotypes for about 65% of the 666 donors and used that subset as a discovery cohort. The T cell repertoires of roughly 660 subjects were profiled by immunosequencing and related to cytomegalovirus serostatus. Rather than using new phenotypic data, the later analysis identified candidate immune exposures from TCR beta sequences and from how often those sequences occurred across donors. High-throughput TCR immunosequencing, statistical association of individual TCRs with disease status, and machine learning were combined to predict cytomegalovirus infection status. Typing coverage varied by locus: 629-630 donors for A, B, C, DRB1 and DQB1; approximately 500 for DQA1; 600 to 610 for DPA1; 450 to 480 for DPB1. In addition to the first cohort of 666 subjects, a separate validation cohort of 100 to 150 different subjects was used. Donor age, sex, ethnicity and CMV serostatus were collected together with the repertoire data. HLA typing covered class I and class II loci at four-digit resolution. Five DR-DQ haplotypes were treated as single units for association and clustering because of strong linkage in the cohort. An earlier analysis of 500 to 750 of the donors applied high-throughput TCR beta sequencing to assess whether each TCR beta V gene segment acted as functional or pseudogenic. The aim of the study was to test whether cataloging public T cell receptors could identify signatures of past pathogen exposure. Every discovery cohort repertoire had been produced on one sequencing platform. Of the roughly 410 genotyped donors, 65% to 90% were placed in the genetic ancestry cluster associated with self-reported Caucasian donors. Study-wide findings and limitations: A total of 164 TCR beta chains were listed by the study as associated with cytomegalovirus. Because counts were too low, 15 or so rarely observed V segments, including chromosome 9 orphons, were excluded from the earlier analysis of some 540 of the donors. Cytomegalovirus status was reported to be diagnosed by the classifier with high specificity and sensitivity in both the original and validation cohorts. In a later genetic analysis, fewer N-insertions in productive TCRs were reported among donors in an Asian-associated ancestry cluster than the roughly 700-donor mean. A later analysis found that TCR association rates varied across HLA loci, with DRB1 alleles showing the most associated TCRs and HLA-C alleles the fewest. The presence/absence analyses assumed that sequencing depth was roughly uniform across donors, and that assumption may not be true. In an earlier analysis of approximately 590 of the donors, most TCR beta V segments were observed in productive rearrangements about 87% or about 30% of the time, broadly matching IMGT annotations. In a later analysis, HLA-associated TCR beta chains were found to be more clonally expanded and to have lower generation probabilities than equally common non-associated chains. Because HLA typing was missing for some donors at each locus, association tests included only the typed subset. A later analysis found that most CMV-associated TCR beta chains appeared HLA-restricted, with HLA associations seemingly driven largely by CMV exposure. In vitro tests confirmed that three of the cytomegalovirus-associated TCR beta chains recognize cytomegalovirus antigens. Some IMGT-functional V segments, including TRBV6-2 and TRBV6-3, could not be distinguished by the 87-base-pair reads and were therefore excluded. A later genetic analysis associated a missense DCLRE1C variant with V-gene and J-gene trimming of TCR beta chains, and an independent cohort replicated the association. The only immune exposure information available for the cohort was CMV serostatus. In a later analysis, 15,000 to 20,000 TCR beta sequences were associated with specific HLA alleles at a false discovery rate of 0.05. A cluster of highly shared sequence variants was judged likely to represent a technical artifact of the sequencing pipeline. Correlated functional status among segregating V segments might be attributable to linkage disequilibrium, but an unknown experimental factor could not be ruled out. A further reported finding was that TCR beta sequences accurately predicted the HLA-A and HLA-B alleles for most subjects in the first cohort. According to the authors, the approach could potentially be generalized to other disease states and immunological phenotypes. Strong co-occurrence of HLA alleles, especially DR and DQ, made assigning TCR associations to individual alleles difficult. The cohort was sequenced for TCR beta chains only, and without alpha or paired-chain data the features that could be detected were limited. Most TCR sequences were seen in very few donors, while some public TCRs were found in many individuals. Several of the top co-occurrence clusters appeared to be linked to parvovirus B19, influenza, CMV and Epstein-Barr virus, according to a later analysis.

The library was prepared using the immunoSEQ multiplex PCR assay. For the multiplex PCR, a mixture combining 60 forward primers for TCR Vbeta segments and 13 reverse primers for TCR Jbeta segments was used. The CDR3 region of rearranged TCR beta genes was amplified from genomic DNA with a multiplex PCR assay. Amplified TCR beta libraries were sequenced as 87-base-pair reads on the Illumina HiSeq System. On the study's bioinformatics: A later analysis counted tens of millions of unique TCR beta chains across the approximately 700 repertoires, and some 12 million of these chains were shared by at least two donors. A nearest-neighbor algorithm error-corrected the raw reads and collapsed the reads into unique sequences, merging closely related sequences to remove PCR and sequencing errors. Alignment of CDR3 sequences to IMGT reference sequences was used to assign V, D and J gene segments. For a sequence to be retained, at least a six-nucleotide match to both a V gene segment and a J gene segment was required. Rearrangements were called productive when the CDR3 lacked stop codons and stayed in frame with V and J; all others were non-productive. Following IMGT convention, CDR3 was defined as the stretch from the second conserved V-encoded cysteine up to the conserved J-encoded phenylalanine. Sequences without an unambiguous match to a single V gene segment were excluded from the earlier analysis of about 600 of the donors. In an earlier analysis of approximately 610 of the donors, V segments were called functional above 56.7% productive rearrangements and were called segregating when the between-donor standard deviation exceeded 5%. To diagnose cytomegalovirus status from the catalog of TCR beta chain sequences, a statistical classification framework was built. A later analysis assigned V and J genes by comparing TCR nucleotide sequences with IMGT/GENE-DB human TR gene sequences. Using the TCRdist pipeline, a later analysis assigned CDR3 sequences along with most-parsimonious VDJ recombination scenarios. A later analysis defined each TCR beta chain by its CDR3 amino acid sequence plus V-gene family, and excluded reads lacking a unique V-gene family. A later analysis removed 550 to 700 highly shared, low-generation-probability nucleotide sequences to deal with suspected cross-contamination and a sequencing artifact. In a later analysis, a clonal expansion index for each public chain was calculated from normalized within-repertoire ranks of inferred template counts. A later analysis computed generation probabilities with a VDJ recombination model fitted to out-of-frame rearrangements, and checked the results against IGoR. In a later analysis, hypergeometric tests were used to score TCR-TCR, TCR-HLA and TCR-CMV co-occurrence, with a repertoire-size bias correction applied to TCR pairs. In a later analysis, false discovery rates were estimated by permuting HLA or CMV assignments 20 times. In a later analysis, co-occurring TCRs were grouped using DBSCAN, with TCRdist sequence similarity added in when clustering inside HLA-allele-positive subsets. Co-occurrence clustering excluded repertoires with fewer than 30,000 or more than 120,000 public chains, plus five with anomalous nucleotide sharing. TCRdb limited this immuneACCESS table to in-frame rearrangements with V and J called. A share of clones is missing; checked studies link under half to unresolved V genes, and the rest is unexplained. V, J and clone size reflect that table, while D and trimming were determined from the DNA. Present in this sample are 150,000 to 200,000 clones, around 80% of which were seen just once. In total, the top ten clones hold 1.5% to 2% of the sample.

Details on this clone: It has no known antigen specificity. In this CDR3 the conserved last residue, phenylalanine or tryptophan, is missing, so a read error is likely. The DNA is left out, because the CDR3 cannot be placed on it with certainty; the CDR3 is given as TCRdb lists it.

Per the germline V gene, SGHDN is the CDR1 and FVKESK is the CDR2. The CDR3 length is 9 residues, termini included. The cohort consisted of 650 to 700 healthy bone marrow donors. At the time of sampling, every cohort member was nominally healthy, though immune exposures that went unrecorded were likely present. The donor tested CMV seronegative, placing the donor among the roughly 350 seronegative members of the cohort. Every donor gave a peripheral blood sample, and the peripheral blood mononuclear cells from that sample were used for TCR beta sequencing. The Qiagen DNeasy Blood Extraction Kit was used to extract genomic DNA from the blood cell samples.

Rearrangement joined TRBV14 to TRBJ1-2; TRBD1, as called in the table, went unchecked against the DNA. The receptor's source is a man younger than 35 in good health and CMV-seronegative. The sequencing sample was made of PBMCs. The CDR3 reads CASSQGQGG.